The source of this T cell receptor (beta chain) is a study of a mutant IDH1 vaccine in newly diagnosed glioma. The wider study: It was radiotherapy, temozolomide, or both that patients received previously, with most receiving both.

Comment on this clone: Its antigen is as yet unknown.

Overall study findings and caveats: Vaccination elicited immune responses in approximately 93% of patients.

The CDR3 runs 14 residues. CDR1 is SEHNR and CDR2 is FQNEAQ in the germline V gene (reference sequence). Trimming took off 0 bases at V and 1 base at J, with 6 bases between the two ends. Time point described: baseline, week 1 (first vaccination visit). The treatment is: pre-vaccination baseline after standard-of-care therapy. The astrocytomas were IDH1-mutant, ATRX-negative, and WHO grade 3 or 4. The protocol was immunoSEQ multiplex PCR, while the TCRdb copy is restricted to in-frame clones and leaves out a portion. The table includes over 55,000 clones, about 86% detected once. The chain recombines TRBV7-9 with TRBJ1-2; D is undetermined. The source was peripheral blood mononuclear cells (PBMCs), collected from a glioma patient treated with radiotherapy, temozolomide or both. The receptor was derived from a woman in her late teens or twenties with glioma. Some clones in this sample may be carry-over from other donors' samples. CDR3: CASSLAHVNYGYTF. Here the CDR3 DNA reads TGTGCCAGCAGCTTAGCGCACGTTAACTATGGCTACACCTTC.